This T cell receptor beta chain was identified during a study of cytomegalovirus exposure and HLA in healthy donors. Findings and limits, study-wide: An ancestry cluster, one associated with Asian ancestry, reportedly showed fewer N-insertions than the approximately 650-donor mean in a later analysis. Earlier results showed most TCR beta V segments being productive about 90% or about 30% of the time.

Note on this clone: Antigen: not known.

PCR amplification relied on 60 Vbeta primers (plus 13 Jbeta primers). Method: immunoSEQ multiplex PCR; TCRdb's copy keeps in-frame clones and lacks some. The table has around 130,000 clones, roughly four fifths seen once. The sequence was collected from a girl aged 2 to 9 in good health and CMV-seronegative. Sequences were obtained from PBMCs.

CDR3 amino acids: CASSERTPPSGKNIQYF. CDR3 in DNA: TGTGCCAGCAGTGAAAGAACTCCCCCCTCCGGTAAAAACATTCAGTACTTC. This sequence joins TRBV2 and TRBJ2-4; D remains ambiguous. V was shortened by 2 bases and J by 4 bases, with 18 bases between the two germline ends. Germline loops: CDR1 SNHLY, CDR2 FYNNEI. The CDR3 covers 17 residues.